The next 17 T cell receptor beta chains were all read from a single sample in a study of T cells expressing NK-cell markers. Reprocessing the 5' RACE reads, TCRdb reports a single entry for every CDR3 protein and omits DNA. Here the sample table reports 150,000 or so distinct CDR3 sequences. The sample taken for sequencing was blood T cells: a sorted CD56 or NKG2C T cell subset, CD4+ or CD8+ T cells, or bulk PBMC T cells (not recorded which). These receptors all come from a woman aged 45-59 years in good health.

The V call is TRBV19, the J call TRBJ2-1; TCRdb picks TRBD1, but there is no DNA to check that call. From germline, CDR1 is LNHDA and CDR2 SQIVND (reference sequence). There are 13 residues in the CDR3. CDR3: CASSIGQGNEQFF.

The CDR3 loop reads CSARGQESSYEQYF. This chain uses TRBV20-1 with TRBJ2-7. The CDR3 spans 14 residues. CDR1 is DFQATT, CDR2 SNEGSKA, per germline (reference sequence).

The V and J genes are TRBV5-6 and TRBJ2-3; TCRdb designates TRBD2, a call that cannot be tested without DNA. Germline V CDR1 and CDR2: SGHDT, YYEEEE. The CDR3 is made up of 18 amino acids. CDR3 sequence reads: CASSLGWTSGRSTDTQYF.

The gene calls are TRBV7-8 and TRBJ2-1; TCRdb's D call, TRBD2, is unchecked because there is no DNA. CDR1 and CDR2 (germline): SGHVS, FQNEAQ. This CDR3 region has 15 residues. The CDR3 spells CASSLLAGAKDEQFF.

The chain is built from TRBV5-1 and TRBJ2-1. CDR1 and CDR2 (germline): SGHRS, YFSETQ. The CDR3 covers 14 residues. The CDR3 spells CATAVGDDYNEQFF.

This chain links TRBV2 with TRBJ2-3; TCRdb indicates TRBD2, and absent DNA this call remains unverified. This CDR3 contains 15 residues. Per the germline V gene, CDR1 is SNHLY and CDR2 is FYNNEI. CDR3 residues: CASRGSGWSTDTQYF. The entire variable domain, with the rest obtained from reference TRBV2 and TRBJ2-3, is as follows: EPEVTQTPSHQVTQMGQEVILRCVPISNHLYFYWYRQILGQKVEFLVSFYNNEISEKSEIFDDQFSVERPDGSNFTLKIRSTKLEDSAMYFCASRGSGWSTDTQYFGPGTRLTVL.

This chain connects TRBV11-2 to TRBJ2-5. This CDR3 has 14 residues. Germline assignment: CDR1 SGHAT and CDR2 FQNNGV. CDR3: CASSLALAQETQYF.

The CDR3 spells CSARDVMGDEPNEKLFF. The chain uses TRBV20-1 and TRBJ1-4. The CDR3 has 17 amino acids. Germline-derived CDR1 and CDR2 are DFQATT and SNEGSKA (reference sequence).

V usage is TRBV4-2 and J usage is TRBJ2-1; TCRdb's D call, TRBD1, is unchecked because there is no DNA. There are 14 residues in the CDR3. Per the germline V gene, CDR1 is LGHNA and CDR2 is YNFKEQ. The CDR3 reads CASSQEQASNEQFF.

This sequence joins TRBV12-3 or TRBV12-4 and TRBJ2-5; no DNA is available, so the TRBD2 call from TCRdb remains unchecked. The CDR3 sequence is 16 residues long. CDR3: CASRSLGLAAQETQYF.

The gene calls are TRBV4-1 and TRBJ2-7; the D call from TCRdb, TRBD1, cannot be confirmed without DNA. CDR1 and CDR2 from the germline V gene are MGHRA and YSYEKL. The CDR3 extends over 15 amino acids. The CDR3 region is CASSEGQAPTYEQYF.

The genes are TRBV7-9 and TRBJ1-5. The CDR3 is 15 residues long. Germline CDR1 is SEHNR and CDR2 is FQNEAQ (reference sequence). Here the CDR3 reads CASSSTEIDDQPQHF. Complete variable domain (other parts from reference TRBV7-9 and TRBJ1-5): DTGVSQNPRHKITKRGQNVTFRCDPISEHNRLYWYRQTLGQGPEFLTYFQNEAQLEKSRLLSDRFSAERPKGSFSTLEIQRTEQGDSAMYLCASSSTEIDDQPQHFGDGTRLSIL.

The chain carries TRBV7-9 and TRBJ2-3; TCRdb lists TRBD1, though no DNA is available to test this call. Looked up from germline, CDR1 is SEHNR and CDR2 is FQNEAQ (reference sequence). CDR3 length equals 14 residues. The CDR3: CASLDREGTDTQYF.

This sequence joins TRBV11-1 and TRBJ2-1; the D call of TRBD2 rests on TCRdb alone, since no DNA is present to check it. This CDR3 comprises 17 residues. Germline CDR1 and CDR2: SGHAT and FQDESV (reference sequence). The CDR3: CASSLVDSGSSYNEQFF.

The gene calls are TRBV7-2 and TRBJ2-1. The CDR3 sequence is 13 residues long. Germline V lookup: CDR1 SGHTA, CDR2 FQGNSA. The CDR3 loop is CASSSTNYNEQFF.

The chain is built from TRBV7-2 and TRBJ2-2; the D gene TCRdb calls, TRBD2, cannot be checked with no DNA. CDR3 size: 17 residues. CDR1 is SGHTA, CDR2 FQGNSA, per germline. This CDR3 is CASSLQGGTLGTGELFF.

The V gene is TRBV25-1, the J gene TRBJ1-1; no DNA is available, so the TRBD1 call from TCRdb remains unchecked. CDR1 MGHDK and CDR2 SYGVNS come from the germline V gene. This CDR3 contains 13 residues. The CDR3 sequence: CASSEARANEAFF.